The source of this TCR beta chain is a study of blood T cell repertoires in COVID-19. Looking at the study overall: Collection of acute and convalescent COVID-19 samples took place in the United States, Italy and Spain.

Authors' methods: Reference gene primers were amplified, and this amplification served to estimate nucleated cell counts. Here immunoSEQ multiplex PCR was the method, and the copy in TCRdb shows in-frame clones only, minus some. That table supplies the V and J calls and clone size; D and trimming were determined from the DNA. The sample carries about 250,000 clones, over 85% recorded once. Germline V CDR1 and CDR2: LNHDA, SQIVND (reference sequence). The CDR3 consists of 11 residues. Participants were aged roughly 18 to 95 years, lived in about two dozen US areas, and enrolled virtually. Assignment of participants to cohorts was predicated upon participant-reported clinical history. Comment on this clone: The germline gene is not matched at one end of the junction; a read error may be the cause.

This clonotype was sampled from a woman aged 25 to 39 with acute COVID-19. This chain connects TRBV19 to TRBJ1-1; D not certain. The sample was PBMCs or T cells enriched from blood (not recorded which). The CDR3, as DNA: TGTGGCAGTCGGGAGGGCACTGAAGCTTTCTTT. Its protein product is CGSREGTEAFF.